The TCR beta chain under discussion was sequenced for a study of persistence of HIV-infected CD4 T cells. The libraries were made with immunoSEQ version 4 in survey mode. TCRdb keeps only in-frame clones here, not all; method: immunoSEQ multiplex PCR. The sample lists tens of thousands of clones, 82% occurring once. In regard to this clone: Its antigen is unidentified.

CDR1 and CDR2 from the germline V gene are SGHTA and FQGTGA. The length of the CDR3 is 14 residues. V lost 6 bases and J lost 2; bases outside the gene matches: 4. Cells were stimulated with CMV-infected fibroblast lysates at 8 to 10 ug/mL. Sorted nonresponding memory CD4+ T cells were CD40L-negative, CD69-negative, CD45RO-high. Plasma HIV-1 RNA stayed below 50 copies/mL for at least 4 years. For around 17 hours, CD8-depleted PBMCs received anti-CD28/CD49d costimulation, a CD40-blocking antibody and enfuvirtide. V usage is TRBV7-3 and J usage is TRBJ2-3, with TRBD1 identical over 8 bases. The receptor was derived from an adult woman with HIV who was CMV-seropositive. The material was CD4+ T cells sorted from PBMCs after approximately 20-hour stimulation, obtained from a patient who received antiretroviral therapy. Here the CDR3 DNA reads TGTGCCAGCAGTCGGACAGGGACCACAGATACGCAGTATTTT. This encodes CASSRTGTTDTQYF.